This is a list of T cell receptor beta chains from one sample in a study of blood T cells in healthy people across ages. TCRdb re-called the 5' RACE reads with MiXCR, one entry per CDR3 protein. This repertoire shows about 780,000 distinct CDR3 sequences, approximately 67% found once; its top ten account for around a quarter. The sequenced sample was blood. These receptors all stem from a young man in good health. The CDR3 runs from the conserved cysteine through the conserved F or W. A D gene is named only where the DNA matches it firmly. Expanded clones are given a class, and other clones once, few, many or no size at all.

v_gene,d_gene,abundance,j_gene,CDR3aa,CDR3nt
TRBV7-9,-,once,TRBJ2-1,CASSSIGPTYSYNEQFF,TGTGCCAGCAGCTCCATCGGTCCTACCTACTCCTACAATGAGCAGTTCTTC
TRBV29-1,-,once,TRBJ2-2,CSVEIALTGELFF,TGCAGCGTTGAGATAGCCTTAACCGGGGAGCTGTTTTTT
TRBV4-1,TRBD2,-,TRBJ2-1,CASSQGLRLAGGHNEQFF,TGCGCCAGCAGCCAAGGACTCCGACTAGCGGGAGGACACAATGAGCAGTTCTTC
TRBV18,-,-,TRBJ2-3,CASSPGSTVGTDTQYF,TGTGCCAGCTCACCGGGGTCGACAGTCGGCACAGATACGCAGTATTTT
TRBV10-3,-,few,TRBJ2-1,CAISRTGQESSYNEQFF,TGTGCCATCAGTAGGACTGGCCAAGAGAGCTCCTACAATGAGCAGTTCTTC
TRBV4-3,-,-,TRBJ1-4,CASSQESRELFF,TGCGCCAGCAGCCAAGAATCCCGGGAACTGTTTTTT
TRBV5-4,-,-,TRBJ1-6,CASSAFLDSPLHF,TGTGCCAGCAGCGCCTTCTTGGATTCACCCCTCCACTTT
TRBV5-1,TRBD1,-,TRBJ1-5,CASSKGQGNQPQHF,TGCGCCAGCAGCAAGGGACAGGGGAATCAGCCCCAGCATTTT
TRBV7-3,-,-,TRBJ2-3,CASRPRDRGTDTQYF,TGTGCCAGCAGGCCTCGGGACCGCGGAACAGATACGCAGTATTTT
TRBV15,-,-,TRBJ2-7,CATSRTTHSDYEQYF,TGTGCCACCAGCAGAACAACTCATAGCGACTACGAGCAGTACTTC
TRBV6-5,TRBD2,-,TRBJ2-1,CASSRSGRTYNEQFF,TGTGCCAGCAGTCGCAGCGGGAGGACGTACAATGAGCAGTTCTTC
TRBV3-1,-,-,TRBJ2-1,CASSQEAGFEQFF,TGTGCCAGCAGCCAAGAGGCGGGCTTTGAGCAGTTCTTC
TRBV27,-,-,TRBJ2-6,CASKRISGANVLTF,TGTGCCAGCAAGCGCATCTCTGGGGCCAACGTCCTGACTTTC
TRBV11-2,TRBD1,once,TRBJ2-5,CASSSGTGAETQYF,TGTGCCAGCAGCTCGGGGACAGGGGCCGAGACCCAGTACTTC
TRBV6-6,TRBD2,-,TRBJ2-1,CASNDGGASYNEQFF,TGTGCCAGCAACGACGGGGGGGCTTCTTACAATGAGCAGTTCTTC
TRBV29-1,-,-,TRBJ2-5,CSGLLSKETQYF,TGCAGTGGACTTCTGAGCAAAGAGACCCAGTACTTC
TRBV7-9,TRBD1,-,TRBJ1-6,CASSQGDRDGNSPLHF,TGTGCCAGCAGCCAGGGGGACAGGGATGGGAATTCACCCCTCCACTTT
TRBV4-2,-,-,TRBJ2-3,CASSEYTGFADTQYF,TGTGCCAGCAGCGAGTACACAGGGTTCGCAGATACGCAGTATTTT
TRBV29-1,-,-,TRBJ2-2,CSAWTNGELFF,TGCAGCGCCTGGACGAACGGGGAGCTGTTTTTT
TRBV27,-,-,TRBJ2-3,CASSLAGAPSGGTQYF,TGTGCCAGCAGTTTAGCGGGGGCTCCCTCGGGTGGTACGCAGTATTTT
TRBV28,-,-,TRBJ2-2,CASGPTGLGGELFF,TGTGCCAGCGGGCCTACAGGGTTAGGCGGGGAGCTGTTTTTT
TRBV20-1,TRBD2,-,TRBJ2-7,CSARDILAAVAYEQYF,TGCAGTGCTAGAGATATACTAGCGGCGGTGGCCTACGAGCAGTACTTC
TRBV5-5,TRBD2,-,TRBJ2-7,CASTTSGGAPYEQYF,TGTGCCAGCACCACTAGCGGGGGGGCGCCTTACGAGCAGTACTTC
TRBV6-1,TRBD1,-,TRBJ2-5,CASSVVTGVFQETQYF,TGTGCCAGCAGTGTTGTGACAGGGGTCTTCCAAGAGACCCAGTACTTC
TRBV7-2,TRBD1,-,TRBJ2-1,CASSLGPGTGYEQFF,TGTGCCAGCAGCTTAGGCCCCGGGACAGGGTATGAGCAGTTCTTC
TRBV29-1,-,few,TRBJ2-5,CSVDPGFQETQYF,TGCAGCGTTGATCCGGGTTTCCAAGAGACCCAGTACTTC
TRBV6-5,-,-,TRBJ2-7,CASSNRDGASYEQYF,TGTGCCAGCAGTAACCGGGACGGAGCCTCCTACGAGCAGTACTTC
TRBV10-2,-,once,TRBJ1-2,CASSEGDNYGYTF,TGCGCCAGCAGTGAGGGTGATAACTATGGCTACACCTTC
TRBV15,TRBD1,-,TRBJ2-5,CATSRDASTLQGGETQYF,TGTGCCACCAGCAGAGACGCGTCTACTCTACAGGGGGGAGAGACCCAGTACTTC